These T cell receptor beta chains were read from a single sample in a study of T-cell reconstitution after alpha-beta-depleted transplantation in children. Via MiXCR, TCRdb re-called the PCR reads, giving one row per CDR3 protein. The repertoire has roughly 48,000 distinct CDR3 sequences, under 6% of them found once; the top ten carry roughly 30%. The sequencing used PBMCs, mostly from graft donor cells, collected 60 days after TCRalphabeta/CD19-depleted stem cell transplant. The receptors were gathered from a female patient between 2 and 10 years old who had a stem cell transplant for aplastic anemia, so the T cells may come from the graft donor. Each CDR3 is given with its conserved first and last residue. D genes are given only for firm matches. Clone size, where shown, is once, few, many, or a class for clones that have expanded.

CDR3 DNA: TGCGCCAGCAGCTTGGTAACGACAGGGAACACTGAAGCTTTCTTT; CDR3 protein: CASSLVTTGNTEAFF; D gene: -; V gene: TRBV5-1; J gene: TRBJ1-1; clone size: many
CDR3 DNA: TGTGCCAGCAAGTTCCGGGACACTAATCAGCCCCAGCATTTT; CDR3 protein: CASKFRDTNQPQHF; D gene: -; V gene: TRBV6-1; J gene: TRBJ1-5; clone size: few
CDR3 DNA: TGTGCCAGCAGTTTGAATATTGCAGTGGGAGAGACCCAGTACTTC; CDR3 protein: CASSLNIAVGETQYF; D gene: -; V gene: TRBV12-3/TRBV12-4; J gene: TRBJ2-5; clone size: many
CDR3 DNA: TGTGCCAGCCGACAGGGGGCGGACGGGCCCCAGCATTTT; CDR3 protein: CASRQGADGPQHF; D gene: TRBD1; V gene: TRBV28; J gene: TRBJ1-5; clone size: -
CDR3 DNA: TGCGCCAGCAGCCTCGGGGGGAGCGGGGGGGCGAGTGAGCAGTTCTTC; CDR3 protein: CASSLGGSGGASEQFF; D gene: TRBD2; V gene: TRBV5-1; J gene: TRBJ2-1; clone size: -
CDR3 DNA: TGTGCCAGCAGAGGGATTAGCAATCAGCCCCAGCATTTT; CDR3 protein: CASRGISNQPQHF; D gene: -; V gene: TRBV28; J gene: TRBJ1-5; clone size: many
CDR3 DNA: TGTGCCAGCAGTTCGCGGGGCGCGGGGACCCAGTACTTC; CDR3 protein: CASSSRGAGTQYF; D gene: -; V gene: TRBV27; J gene: TRBJ2-5; clone size: -
CDR3 DNA: TGCAGTGCTAGAGCCGGGGCCTACAATGAGCAGTTCTTC; CDR3 protein: CSARAGAYNEQFF; D gene: -; V gene: TRBV20-1; J gene: TRBJ2-1; clone size: many
CDR3 DNA: TGTGCCAGCAGTCTAGCGGGAGGGTGGAACACCGGGGAGCTGTTTTTT; CDR3 protein: CASSLAGGWNTGELFF; D gene: TRBD2; V gene: TRBV12-3/TRBV12-4; J gene: TRBJ2-2; clone size: many
CDR3 DNA: TGTGCCAGCAGCAAAGGACTAGCGGGAGGGCGGGTGAATGAGCAGTTCTTC; CDR3 protein: CASSKGLAGGRVNEQFF; D gene: TRBD2; V gene: TRBV7-2; J gene: TRBJ2-1; clone size: many
CDR3 DNA: TGTGCCAGCAGCGCTGGACTTTTGGAGACCCAGTACTTC; CDR3 protein: CASSAGLLETQYF; D gene: -; V gene: TRBV12-3/TRBV12-4; J gene: TRBJ2-5; clone size: many
CDR3 DNA: TGCGCCAGCAGCCCCCCGACAAGCGCCTATGGCTACACCTTC; CDR3 protein: CASSPPTSAYGYTF; D gene: -; V gene: TRBV5-1; J gene: TRBJ1-2; clone size: -
CDR3 DNA: TGTGCCAGCAGCCAAGGTAGGGCATCGAACACTGAAGCTTTCTTT; CDR3 protein: CASSQGRASNTEAFF; D gene: -; V gene: TRBV4-2; J gene: TRBJ1-1; clone size: many
CDR3 DNA: TGTGCCAGCAGTTCCCCCAGGGGGCGTAATCAGCCCCAGCATTTT; CDR3 protein: CASSSPRGRNQPQHF; D gene: TRBD1; V gene: TRBV12-3/TRBV12-4; J gene: TRBJ1-5; clone size: many
CDR3 DNA: TGTGCCAGCAGCTTCCAGGGAACCGAAACCCATTCACCCCTCCACTTT; CDR3 protein: CASSFQGTETHSPLHF; D gene: -; V gene: TRBV5-6; J gene: TRBJ1-6; clone size: medium-sized
CDR3 DNA: TGCAGTGCTAGGCGACAGCTTTATTCCTACAATGAGCAGTTCTTC; CDR3 protein: CSARRQLYSYNEQFF; D gene: -; V gene: TRBV20-1; J gene: TRBJ2-1; clone size: few
CDR3 DNA: TGTGCCAGCAGTTCGGCGACAGGGGGACAAGAGACCCAGTACTTC; CDR3 protein: CASSSATGGQETQYF; D gene: TRBD1; V gene: TRBV25-1; J gene: TRBJ2-5; clone size: many
CDR3 DNA: TGCAGTGCTCCTCGGGGGGGCCAGTACAATGAGCAGTTCTTC; CDR3 protein: CSAPRGGQYNEQFF; D gene: TRBD2; V gene: TRBV20-1; J gene: TRBJ2-1; clone size: many
CDR3 DNA: TGCAGTGCTAGAAACCCCTATTCACCCCTCCACTTT; CDR3 protein: CSARNPYSPLHF; D gene: -; V gene: TRBV20-1; J gene: TRBJ1-6; clone size: many
CDR3 DNA: TGTGCCAGCAGCTTAGTGGCGGGAGCGTCCGCAGATACGCAGTATTTT; CDR3 protein: CASSLVAGASADTQYF; D gene: TRBD2; V gene: TRBV11-2; J gene: TRBJ2-3; clone size: -
CDR3 DNA: TGCGCCAGCAGCGCTGGGGATTCCTACGAGCAGTACTTC; CDR3 protein: CASSAGDSYEQYF; D gene: -; V gene: TRBV5-1; J gene: TRBJ2-7; clone size: many
CDR3 DNA: TGTGCCAGCAGTTACTTAACTAGCACAGATACGCAGTATTTT; CDR3 protein: CASSYLTSTDTQYF; D gene: -; V gene: TRBV6-6; J gene: TRBJ2-3; clone size: many
CDR3 DNA: TGCAGTGCCAAGAGCGGGGGGTTCCCTCATACGCAGTATTTT; CDR3 protein: CSAKSGGFPHTQYF; D gene: TRBD2; V gene: TRBV20-1; J gene: TRBJ2-3; clone size: many
CDR3 DNA: TGCAGTGCTGTACGGACTAGCGGGTACAATGAGCAGTTCTTC; CDR3 protein: CSAVRTSGYNEQFF; D gene: TRBD2; V gene: TRBV20-1; J gene: TRBJ2-1; clone size: many
CDR3 DNA: TGTGCCAGCAGCTTTCGGGACGGACTAAGGGATGAGCAGTTCTTC; CDR3 protein: CASSFRDGLRDEQFF; D gene: -; V gene: TRBV7-2; J gene: TRBJ2-1; clone size: many
CDR3 DNA: TGTGCCAGTACTAGAGAAGAGACCCAGTACTTC; CDR3 protein: CASTREETQYF; D gene: -; V gene: TRBV2; J gene: TRBJ2-5; clone size: -
CDR3 DNA: TGTGCCAGCAGTCTTAGTGTTACCTGGGGGGATACGCAGTATTTT; CDR3 protein: CASSLSVTWGDTQYF; D gene: -; V gene: TRBV28; J gene: TRBJ2-3; clone size: -
CDR3 DNA: TGTGCCAGCAGCTCCGGGGGGGCCACAGATACGCAGTATTTT; CDR3 protein: CASSSGGATDTQYF; D gene: TRBD2; V gene: TRBV7-2; J gene: TRBJ2-3; clone size: many